These 30 T cell receptor beta chains were sequenced from one sample in a study of graft-versus-host responses after intestinal transplantation. Antigens for these TCRs are unknown. Sequencing used immunoSEQ multiplex PCR; TCRdb keeps in-frame clones, though not all of them. This sample has 90,000 to 120,000 clones; 87% occur once, and the top ten carry less than 0.85%. The sequenced sample was unstimulated CD4+ T cells sorted from spleen or lymph node cells, obtained before transplant. The receptors were gathered from a human donor who was the organ donor for an intestinal transplant.

The CDR3, as DNA: TGTGCCAGTAGAGGCTCGTTGAGCTCTGGAAACACCATATATTTT. Encoded protein: CASRGSLSSGNTIYF. The chain is built from TRBV19 and TRBJ1-3; D unresolved. This CDR3 region has 15 residues. The germline V and J ends were trimmed by 6 bases and 0 bases, with 12 bases remaining between them. Germline CDR1 reads LNHDA; CDR2 reads SQIVND (reference sequence).

This sequence joins TRBV6-5 and TRBJ1-5; D possibly corresponds to TRBD1 (5 bases). This CDR3 is 12 amino acids long. The germline gives CDR1 MNHEY, CDR2 SVGAGI. Trimming cost V 6 bases and J 2 bases, with 5 bases left between them. In nucleotides, the CDR3 is TGTGCCAGCAGACAGGGCAATCAGCCCCAGCATTTT. Translated: CASRQGNQPQHF.

The V and J genes are TRBV5-1 and TRBJ1-3; tentatively, D is TRBD1 (5 bases). This CDR3 is built from 12 residues. The V end was cut by 7 bases, the J end by 4 bases, with 9 bases between. Germline values: CDR1 SGHRS, CDR2 YFSETQ. This CDR3 is CASQGFGNTIYF. In DNA form, the CDR3 reads TGCGCCAGCCAGGGTTTCGGAAACACCATATATTTT.

For the CDR3, the DNA is TGTGCCAGCAGCTCAAACAGGGCTGGAAACACCATATATTTT. Residues: CASSSNRAGNTIYF. The chain joins TRBV7-2 to TRBJ1-3, with D possibly being TRBD1 (6 bases). From germline, CDR1 is SGHTA and CDR2 FQGNSA. The CDR3 has 14 amino acids. V lost 4 bases and J 2 bases, leaving 9 bases between the germline ends.

The J gene is TRBJ2-7, the V gene TRBV29-1, with D tentatively TRBD1 or TRBD2 (5 bases each). CDR3 length: 11 residues. The V gene lost 4 bases and the J gene lost 2 bases, with 6 bases spanning the gap. Germline assignment: CDR1 SQVTM and CDR2 ANQGSEA. CDR3 region: CSVGGTYEQYF. The CDR3 DNA follows: TGCAGCGTTGGGGGGACCTACGAGCAGTACTTC.

This rearrangement joins TRBV11-1 to TRBJ1-6; 7 bases are shared with TRBD1. Germline values: CDR1 SGHAT, CDR2 FQDESV (reference sequence). J was trimmed by 10 bases and V by 5 bases; bases with no gene match: 8. The CDR3 has 14 residues. In DNA form, the CDR3 reads TGTGCCAGCAGCCGGGACAGCTTTGAGTCACCCCTCCACTTT. It encodes CASSRDSFESPLHF. The full variable domain, with the rest looked up from reference TRBV11-1 and TRBJ1-6, is EAEVAQSPRYKITEKSQAVAFWCDPISGHATLYWYRQILGQGPELLVQFQDESVVDDSQLPKDRFSAERLKGVDSTLKIQPAELGDSAMYLCASSRDSFESPLHFGNGTRLTVT.

In the case of this clone: Compared with germline, one end of the junction differs, possibly owing to a read error. This sequence joins TRBV15 and TRBJ1-3, with D uncertain. This CDR3 is 15 amino acids long. The germline CDR1 and CDR2 sequences are LNHNV and YYDKDF (reference sequence). CDR3 bases: TGTGCCACCAGCAGAGAAGACATCTCTGGAAACACCGTATATTTT. Translating it yields CATSREDISGNTVYF.

V is TRBV27 and J is TRBJ2-5; tentative D call: TRBD1 (6 bases). The J call is uncertain, as TRBJ2-7 better fits the DNA end. This CDR3 is 17 amino acids long. Germline V gene lookup returns CDR1 MNHEY and CDR2 SMNVEV (reference sequence). CDR3 in DNA: TGTGCCAGCAGTTTATCGCAAACGCAGGGGACGTTCTACGAGCAGTACTTC. Residues: CASSLSQTQGTFYEQYF.

This chain connects TRBV11-1 to TRBJ2-2, with D possibly being TRBD2 (5 bases). The V gene's germline CDR1 is SGHAT and CDR2 FQDESV (reference sequence). The length of the CDR3 is 16 residues. With 2 bases removed from V and 4 bases from J, the gap between germline ends came to 14 bases. The CDR3 region has the DNA TGTGCCAGCAGCTTATCCCTACCCCGGGGCACCGGGGAGCTGTTTTTT. The encoded protein is CASSLSLPRGTGELFF.

This clone appeared once. DNA of the CDR3: TGTGCCAGCAGTGAATGGGGTCAGGGGAAGAACACTGAAGCTTTCTTT. As protein: CASSEWGQGKNTEAFF. The chain carries TRBV25-1 and TRBJ1-1; perhaps TRBD1 as D (6 bases). Trimming took 1 base from V and 1 from J, leaving 13 bases between them. CDR1 is MGHDK and CDR2 is SYGVNS in the germline V gene. The CDR3 runs 16 residues.

This clone has just one count. Other DNA sequences from this sample encode an identical CDR3 as well. This chain links TRBV2 with TRBJ2-3; D is uncertain. V lost 4 bases to trimming and J lost 1 base, with 12 bases between them. CDR3 size: 15 residues. Germline lookup yields CDR1 SNHLY and CDR2 FYNNEI. The CDR3 DNA sequence: TGTGCCAGCAGTGTGGCGACCCCTGGCACAGATACGCAGTATTTT. Translated, it gives CASSVATPGTDTQYF.

The rearrangement links TRBV5-1 to TRBJ1-2; tentative D call: TRBD1 (5 bases). Germline CDR1 SGHRS, CDR2 YFSETQ. V lost 0 bases, J lost 0 bases, and 9 bases lay in between. The CDR3 extends over 15 amino acids. CDR3 bases: TGCGCCAGCAGCTTGGTCGCAGGGCCTAACTATGGCTACACCTTC. Amino acids: CASSLVAGPNYGYTF.

The chain joins TRBV5-1 to TRBJ1-6; D may be TRBD1 (5 bases). V gave up 0 bases and J gave up 6 bases, with 13 bases separating them. CDR1 is SGHRS, CDR2 YFSETQ, per germline. The CDR3 spans 16 residues. In DNA, the CDR3 is TGCGCCAGCAGCTTGGCCGGGGGAACCTTTAATTCACCCCTCCACTTT. Translating it yields CASSLAGGTFNSPLHF.

V gene TRBV21-1 combines with J gene TRBJ1-5. TRBV21-1 is termed a pseudogene. The CDR3 has 17 amino acids. The CDR3 coding sequence is TGTGCCAGCAGCAAATGCTCGGGGGGCAGCGGCAATCAGCCCCAGCATTTT. Its translation: CASSKCSGGSGNQPQHF.

The chain is built from TRBV6-5 and TRBJ1-6; D not resolved. The V end lost 7 bases, the J end lost 6 bases, and 16 bases lay between the germline ends. Per germline, CDR1 MNHEY and CDR2 SVGAGI. This CDR3 is 15 amino acids long. DNA of the CDR3: TGTGCCAGCACCCCCCGCCCCTTCGGTAATTCACCCCTCCACTTT. Protein sequence: CASTPRPFGNSPLHF.

This clone is a singleton in its sample. The V and J genes are TRBV18 and TRBJ1-2, with a tentative D call TRBD1 (5 bases). The germline V and J ends were trimmed by 1 base and 5 bases, with 11 bases remaining between them. Germline loops: CDR1 KGHSH, CDR2 LQKENI. The CDR3 contains 14 residues. In nucleotides, the CDR3 is TGTGCCAGCTCACCACAAAAAGGGGAATATGGCTACACCTTC. Its translation: CASSPQKGEYGYTF. Full variable domain (rest looked up from reference TRBV18 and TRBJ1-2): NAGVMQNPRHLVRRRGQEARLRCSPMKGHSHVYWYRQLPEEGLKFMVYLQKENIIDESGMPKERFSAEFPKEGPSILRIQQVVRGDSAAYFCASSPQKGEYGYTFGSGTRLTVV.

The J gene is TRBJ1-5, the V gene TRBV6-1; D is undetermined. The germline V gene encodes CDR1 MNHNS and CDR2 SASEGT. This CDR3 has 12 residues. Trimming removed 6 bases from V and 3 bases from J, with 6 bases in between. CDR3 bases: TGTGCCAGCAGAGGTCCCAATCAGCCCCAGCATTTT. Its protein is CASRGPNQPQHF.

The J gene is TRBJ1-6, the V gene TRBV6-6, with TRBD1 matching over 10 bases. The CDR3 covers 14 residues. V lost 4 bases, J lost 7 bases, and 1 base stayed unmatched. Germline CDR1 MNHNY, CDR2 SVGAGI (reference sequence). The CDR3: CASSWDRGNSPLHF. The CDR3 DNA reads TGTGCCAGCAGTTGGGACAGGGGCAATTCACCCCTCCACTTT.

V and J are TRBV6-1 and TRBJ1-2; D unresolved. This CDR3 has 14 amino acids. CDR1 and CDR2 (germline): MNHNS, SASEGT. With 4 bases removed from V and 6 bases from J, the gap between germline ends came to 15 bases. The CDR3 DNA reads as TGTGCCAGCAGTGGAGACACCTCAGCCCATGGCTACACCTTC. This sequence encodes CASSGDTSAHGYTF.

The V call is TRBV2, the J call TRBJ2-7; D tentatively reads TRBD1 or TRBD2 (6 bases each). Germline V gene sequence: CDR1 SNHLY, CDR2 FYNNEI. The V gene lost 4 bases and the J gene lost 7 bases, with 11 bases spanning the gap. The CDR3 is made up of 12 amino acids. This CDR3 reads CASSGGAGEQYF. CDR3 nucleotide sequence: TGTGCCAGCAGTGGGGGGGCCGGAGAGCAGTACTTC. The full variable domain, rest sourced from reference TRBV2 and TRBJ2-7, is EPEVTQTPSHQVTQMGQEVILRCVPISNHLYFYWYRQILGQKVEFLVSFYNNEISEKSEIFDDQFSVERPDGSNFTLKIRSTKLEDSAMYFCASSGGAGEQYFGPGTRLTVT.

The V call is TRBV9, the J call TRBJ1-2, with 10 bases matching TRBD1. The CDR3 has 15 residues. The germline gives CDR1 SGDLS, CDR2 YYNGEE. V shed 6 bases, J shed 7 bases, and the junction held 12 bases outside the gene matches. The CDR3 here is CASTAQGQGRVGYTF. The DNA for the CDR3 is TGTGCCAGCACCGCCCAGGGACAGGGGAGGGTTGGCTACACCTTC.

This rearrangement joins TRBV6-1 to TRBJ2-5, with 8 nucleotides matching TRBD1. The V segment lost 6 bases and the J segment 1 base; nucleotides outside the gene matches: 4. Germline V gene lookup returns CDR1 MNHNS and CDR2 SASEGT. The CDR3 is 14 amino acids. The CDR3 loop reads CASSYTGGQETQYF. The CDR3 bases are TGTGCCAGCAGCTACACAGGGGGCCAAGAGACCCAGTACTTC.

A remark on this clone: The sample holds other DNA sequences that translate to the same CDR3. The V and J genes are TRBV9 and TRBJ2-3; D unclear. The V end was cut by 0 bases, the J end by 3 bases, with 8 bases between. The CDR3 totals 14 residues. Germline V gives CDR1 SGDLS, CDR2 YYNGEE. The CDR3 here is CASSVDLGTDTQYF. DNA for the CDR3: TGTGCCAGCAGCGTAGATTTAGGGACAGATACGCAGTATTTT. Supplemented by reference TRBV9 and TRBJ2-3, the full variable domain reads DSGVTQTPKHLITATGQRVTLRCSPRSGDLSVYWYQQSLDQGLQFLIQYYNGEERAKGNILERFSAQQFPDLHSELNLSSLELGDSALYFCASSVDLGTDTQYFGPGTRLTVL.

This CDR3 reads CASSVSATGELFF. The CDR3 bases are TGTGCCAGCAGCGTATCGGCCACCGGGGAGCTGTTTTTT. The chain recombines TRBV9 with TRBJ2-2; D unclear. The CDR3 extends over 13 amino acids. Between the trimmed V and J ends, which lost 1 base and 4 bases, there was a span of 5 bases. Germline V gene sequence: CDR1 SGDLS, CDR2 YYNGEE.

The gene calls are TRBV27 and TRBJ2-7; D not certain. This CDR3 contains 14 residues. Germline V gene sequence: CDR1 MNHEY, CDR2 SMNVEV (reference sequence). V lost 5 bases to trimming and J lost 2 bases, with 13 bases between them. CDR3 sequence reads: CASSRRTVPYEQYF. CDR3 sequence (DNA): TGTGCCAGCAGTCGACGGACGGTTCCCTACGAGCAGTACTTC.

This clone was seen a single time. The gene calls are TRBV7-2 and TRBJ2-7; D may be TRBD2 (6 bases). The V gene's germline CDR1 is SGHTA and CDR2 FQGNSA. This CDR3 is 13 amino acids long. Trimming shortened V by 5 bases and J by 7 bases, and 15 bases separated the two germline ends. The CDR3: CASSLGLAREQYF. DNA for the CDR3: TGTGCCAGCAGCCTGGGGCTAGCGAGGGAGCAGTACTTC.

The chain recombines TRBV6-5 with TRBJ2-1; 8 nucleotides line up with TRBD2. Trimming at V came to 9 bases and at J to 0 bases, leaving 4 bases not matched to a gene. The CDR3 length is 14 residues. Germline V gene lookup returns CDR1 MNHEY and CDR2 SVGAGI. CDR3 region: CARSGSASYNEQFF. CDR3 in DNA: TGTGCCAGGAGCGGGAGCGCCTCCTACAATGAGCAGTTCTTC.

This clone showed up just once. CDR3 nucleotide sequence: TGTGCCAGCAGGCGGGACAGGTTAGCGGCGCCGGAGACCCAGTACTTC. As protein: CASRRDRLAAPETQYF. The chain recombines TRBV2 with TRBJ2-5; TRBD1 matches 8 bases. CDR1 SNHLY and CDR2 FYNNEI come from the germline V gene. There are 16 residues in the CDR3. The V segment lost 6 bases and the J segment 5 bases; nucleotides outside the gene matches: 14.

The chain joins TRBV7-8 to TRBJ1-3; the D gene is possibly TRBD1 (5 bases). V gave up 6 bases and J gave up 4 bases, with 7 bases separating them. The CDR3 sequence is 12 residues long. Germline V gene data show CDR1 as SGHVS and CDR2 as FQNEAQ. The chain's CDR3 is CASSWGGNTIYF. CDR3 nucleotide sequence: TGTGCCAGCAGTTGGGGGGGAAACACCATATATTTT.

The chain combines TRBV7-3 with TRBJ2-2, with D hard to call. Trimming left V 0 bases short and J 4 bases short, with 12 bases between. The CDR3 spans 16 residues. The germline CDR1 and CDR2 sequences are SGHTA and FQGTGA. CDR3 sequence reads: CASSLTDGLGTGELFF. CDR3 bases: TGTGCCAGCAGCTTAACGGATGGGTTGGGCACCGGGGAGCTGTTTTTT.